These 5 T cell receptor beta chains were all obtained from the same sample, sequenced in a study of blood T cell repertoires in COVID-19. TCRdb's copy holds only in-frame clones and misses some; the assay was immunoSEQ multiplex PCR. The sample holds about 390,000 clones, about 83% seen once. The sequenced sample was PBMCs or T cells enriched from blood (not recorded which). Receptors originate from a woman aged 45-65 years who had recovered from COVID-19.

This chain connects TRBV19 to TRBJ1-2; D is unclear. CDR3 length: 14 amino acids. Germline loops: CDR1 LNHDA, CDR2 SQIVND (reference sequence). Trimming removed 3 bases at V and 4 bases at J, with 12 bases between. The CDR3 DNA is TGTGCCAGTAGTATCAAGGGAGAATTCTATGGCTACACCTTC. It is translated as CASSIKGEFYGYTF.

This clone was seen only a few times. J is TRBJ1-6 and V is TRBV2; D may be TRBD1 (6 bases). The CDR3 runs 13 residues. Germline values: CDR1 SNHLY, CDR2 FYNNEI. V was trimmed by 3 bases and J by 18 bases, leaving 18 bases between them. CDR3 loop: CASSEVETGLYHF. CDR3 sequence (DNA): TGTGCCAGCAGTGAGGTAGAGACAGGCTTGTACCACTTT.

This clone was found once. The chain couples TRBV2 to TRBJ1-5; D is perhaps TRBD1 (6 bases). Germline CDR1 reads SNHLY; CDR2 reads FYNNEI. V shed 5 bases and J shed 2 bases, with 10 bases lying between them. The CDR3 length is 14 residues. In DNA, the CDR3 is TGTGCCAGCAGTAAAGAGGGGGGCAATCAGCCCCAGCATTTT. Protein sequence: CASSKEGGNQPQHF.

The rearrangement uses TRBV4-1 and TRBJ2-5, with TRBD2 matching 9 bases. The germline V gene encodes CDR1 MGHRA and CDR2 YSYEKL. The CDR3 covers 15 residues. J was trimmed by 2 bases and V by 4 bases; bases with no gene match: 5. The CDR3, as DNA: TGCGCCAGCAGCCGTATAGCGGGGGTTCAAGAGACCCAGTACTTC. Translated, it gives CASSRIAGVQETQYF.

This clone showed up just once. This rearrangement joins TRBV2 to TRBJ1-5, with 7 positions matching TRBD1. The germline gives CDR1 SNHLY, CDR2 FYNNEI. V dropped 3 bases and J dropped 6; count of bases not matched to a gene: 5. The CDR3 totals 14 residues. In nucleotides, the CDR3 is TGTGCCAGCAGTGATGGGACAGTGACTCAGCCCCAGCATTTT. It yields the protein CASSDGTVTQPQHF.